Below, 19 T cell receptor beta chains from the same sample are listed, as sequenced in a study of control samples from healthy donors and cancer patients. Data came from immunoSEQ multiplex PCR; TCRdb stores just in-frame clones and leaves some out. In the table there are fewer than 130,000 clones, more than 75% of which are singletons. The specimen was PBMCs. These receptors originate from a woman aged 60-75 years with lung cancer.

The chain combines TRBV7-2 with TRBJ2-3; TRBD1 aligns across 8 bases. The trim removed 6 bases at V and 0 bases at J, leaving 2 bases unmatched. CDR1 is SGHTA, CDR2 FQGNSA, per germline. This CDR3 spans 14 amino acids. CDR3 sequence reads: CASSRQGSTDTQYF. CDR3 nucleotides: TGTGCCAGCAGTCGACAGGGGAGCACAGATACGCAGTATTTT.

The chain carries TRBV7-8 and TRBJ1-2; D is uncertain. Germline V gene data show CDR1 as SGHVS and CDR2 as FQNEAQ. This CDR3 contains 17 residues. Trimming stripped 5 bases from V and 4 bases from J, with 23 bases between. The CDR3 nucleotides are TGTGCCAGCAGCGCCGGTCTGACGTCTGCGGACCCCTATGGCTACACCTTC. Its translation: CASSAGLTSADPYGYTF.

CDR3 bases: TGCGCCAGCAGCCAAGGGGCAGGGGGCTTGACAGATACGCAGTATTTT. Its translation is CASSQGAGGLTDTQYF. V and J are TRBV4-1 and TRBJ2-3, with 8 bases lining up with TRBD1. J was trimmed by 3 bases and V by 1 base; bases with no gene match: 6. CDR1 is MGHRA, CDR2 YSYEKL, per germline. The CDR3 is made up of 16 amino acids.

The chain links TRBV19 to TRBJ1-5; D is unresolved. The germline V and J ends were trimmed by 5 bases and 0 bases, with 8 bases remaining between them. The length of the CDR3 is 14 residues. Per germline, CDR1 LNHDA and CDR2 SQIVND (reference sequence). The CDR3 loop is CASSSGNSNQPQHF. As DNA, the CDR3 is TGTGCCAGTAGTTCCGGGAATAGCAATCAGCCCCAGCATTTT.

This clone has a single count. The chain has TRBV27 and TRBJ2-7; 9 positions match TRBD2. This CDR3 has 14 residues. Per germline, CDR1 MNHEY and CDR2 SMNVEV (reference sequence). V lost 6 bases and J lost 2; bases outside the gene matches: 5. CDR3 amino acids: CASRLSGRTYEQYF. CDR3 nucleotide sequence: TGTGCCAGCAGACTTAGCGGGAGAACCTACGAGCAGTACTTC.

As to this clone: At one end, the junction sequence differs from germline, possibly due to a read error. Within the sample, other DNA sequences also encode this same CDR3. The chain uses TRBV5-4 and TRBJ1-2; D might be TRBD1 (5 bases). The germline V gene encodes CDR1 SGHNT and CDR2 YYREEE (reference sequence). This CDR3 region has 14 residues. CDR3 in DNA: TGTGCCAGCAGCTTGAATGTTGGAGGGGCCGGCTCGTCCTTC. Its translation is CASSLNVGGAGSSF.

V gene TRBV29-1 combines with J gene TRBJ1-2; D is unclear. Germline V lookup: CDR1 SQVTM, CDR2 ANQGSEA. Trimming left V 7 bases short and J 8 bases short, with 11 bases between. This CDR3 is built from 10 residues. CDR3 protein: CSASDWGYTF. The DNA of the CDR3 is TGCAGCGCCTCCGACTGGGGCTACACCTTC.

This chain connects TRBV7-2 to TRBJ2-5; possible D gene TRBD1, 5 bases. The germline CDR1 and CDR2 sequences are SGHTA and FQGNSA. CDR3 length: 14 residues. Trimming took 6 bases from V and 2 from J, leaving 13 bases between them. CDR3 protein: CASSPTVIQETQYF. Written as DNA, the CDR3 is TGTGCCAGCAGTCCGACAGTGATTCAAGAGACCCAGTACTTC.

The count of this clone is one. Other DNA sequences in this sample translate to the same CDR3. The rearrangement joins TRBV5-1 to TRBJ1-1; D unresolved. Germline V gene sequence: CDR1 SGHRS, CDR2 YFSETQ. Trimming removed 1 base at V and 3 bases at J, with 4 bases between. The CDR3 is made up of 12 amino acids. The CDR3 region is CASSLSDTEAFF. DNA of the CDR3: TGCGCCAGCAGCTTGTCAGACACTGAAGCTTTCTTT.

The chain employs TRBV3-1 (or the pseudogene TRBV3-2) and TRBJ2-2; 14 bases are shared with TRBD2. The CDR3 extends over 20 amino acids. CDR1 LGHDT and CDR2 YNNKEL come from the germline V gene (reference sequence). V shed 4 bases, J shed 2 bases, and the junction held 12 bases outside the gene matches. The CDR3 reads CASSPGLAGGPTLNTGELFF. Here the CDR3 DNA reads TGTGCCAGCAGCCCCGGACTAGCGGGAGGACCTACCTTAAACACCGGGGAGCTGTTTTTT.

The CDR3 loop reads CATRTGFIEAFF. The CDR3 bases are TGTGCCACAAGAACCGGGTTCATTGAAGCTTTCTTT. The chain recombines TRBV25-1 with TRBJ1-1, with D unclear. Trimming pared 10 bases from V and 7 bases from J, leaving 16 bases between. CDR3 length equals 12 residues. Germline-derived CDR1 and CDR2 are MGHDK and SYGVNS.

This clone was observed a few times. The CDR3 protein is CASSTGQGWNEQFF. DNA of the CDR3: TGTGCCAGCAGTACCGGACAGGGGTGGAATGAGCAGTTCTTC. The chain joins TRBV6-6 to TRBJ2-1; 9 nucleotides agree with TRBD1. Trimming removed 5 bases from V and 7 bases from J; junction bases left unmatched: 6. The CDR3 is 14 residues long. In germline, CDR1 is MNHNY, CDR2 SVGAGI (reference sequence).

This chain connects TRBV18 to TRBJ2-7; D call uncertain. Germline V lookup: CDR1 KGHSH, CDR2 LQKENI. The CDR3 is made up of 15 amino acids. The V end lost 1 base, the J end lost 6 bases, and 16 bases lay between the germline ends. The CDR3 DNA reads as TGTGCCAGCTCACCACTTGGGCTAGGTCTGGGCGAGCAGTACTTC. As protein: CASSPLGLGLGEQYF.

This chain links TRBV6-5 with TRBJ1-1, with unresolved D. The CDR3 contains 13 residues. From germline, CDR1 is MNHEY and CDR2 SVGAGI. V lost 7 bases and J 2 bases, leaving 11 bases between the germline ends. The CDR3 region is CASTRAPNTEAFF. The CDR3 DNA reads TGTGCCAGCACCAGAGCACCCAACACTGAAGCTTTCTTT.

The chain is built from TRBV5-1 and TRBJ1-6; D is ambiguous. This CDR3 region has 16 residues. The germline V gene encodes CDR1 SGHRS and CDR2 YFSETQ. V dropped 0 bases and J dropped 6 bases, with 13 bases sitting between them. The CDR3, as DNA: TGCGCCAGCAGCTTGGGGGAGTGGGTAGGTAATTCACCCCTCCACTTT. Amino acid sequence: CASSLGEWVGNSPLHF.

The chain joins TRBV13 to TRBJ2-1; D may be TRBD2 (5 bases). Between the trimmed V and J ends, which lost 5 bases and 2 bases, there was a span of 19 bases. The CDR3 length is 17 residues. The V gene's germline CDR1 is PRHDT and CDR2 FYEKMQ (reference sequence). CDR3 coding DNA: TGTGCCAGCAGCGTTCTGAAGTGGGAGAAAACCTACAATGAGCAGTTCTTC. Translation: CASSVLKWEKTYNEQFF.

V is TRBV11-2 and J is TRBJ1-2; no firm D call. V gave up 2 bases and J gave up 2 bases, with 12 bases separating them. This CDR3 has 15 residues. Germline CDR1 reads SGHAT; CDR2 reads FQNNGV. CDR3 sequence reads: CASSLQVNYNYGYTF. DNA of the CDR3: TGTGCCAGCAGCTTACAGGTTAACTACAACTATGGCTACACCTTC.

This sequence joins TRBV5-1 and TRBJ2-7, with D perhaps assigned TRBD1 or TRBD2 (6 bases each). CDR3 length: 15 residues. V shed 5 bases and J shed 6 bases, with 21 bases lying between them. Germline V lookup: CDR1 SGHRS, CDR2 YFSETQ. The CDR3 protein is CASSGGTHVGGEQYF. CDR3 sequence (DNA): TGCGCCAGCAGTGGCGGGACACACGTGGGGGGCGAGCAGTACTTC. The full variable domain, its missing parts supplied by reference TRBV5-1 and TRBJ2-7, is KAGVTQTPRYLIKTRGQQVTLSCSPISGHRSVSWYQQTPGQGLQFLFEYFSETQRNKGNFPGRFSGRQFSNSRSEMNVSTLELGDSALYLCASSGGTHVGGEQYFGPGTRLTVT.

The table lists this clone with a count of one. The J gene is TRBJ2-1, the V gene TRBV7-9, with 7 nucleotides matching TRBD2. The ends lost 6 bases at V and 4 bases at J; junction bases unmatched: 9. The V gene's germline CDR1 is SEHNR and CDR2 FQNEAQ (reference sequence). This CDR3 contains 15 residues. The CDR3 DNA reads TGTGCCAGCAGTTCCCCCCGGGACTATTACAATGAGCAGTTCTTC. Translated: CASSSPRDYYNEQFF.